Here is one T cell receptor beta chain with its context. Its specificity is not known. V shed 1 base, J shed 1 base, and the junction held 4 bases outside the gene matches. The germline gives CDR1 SNHLY, CDR2 FYNNEI. This CDR3 spans 15 amino acids. This sample was included in a study of cytomegalovirus exposure and HLA in healthy donors. General study results and limits: With further analysis later on, most CMV-associated TCR beta chains appeared HLA-restricted. Common viral pathogens were later found to be apparently linked to several of the most significant clusters.

Healthy people donating bone marrow made up the donors. Use of 60 Vbeta and 13 Jbeta primers characterized the PCR. In the study's own analysis: Among the unique TCR beta chains that a later analysis counted, about 85 million in all, about 12 million were shared. Profiled with immunoSEQ multiplex PCR; TCRdb holds only in-frame clones, not every one. That table is the source of V, J and clone size, and D and trimming were worked out from the DNA. This table holds 75,000 to 100,000 clones, roughly 74% found once. The chain joins TRBV2 to TRBJ2-7; 7 nucleotides agree with TRBD2. The clonotype comes from a female donor in good health and CMV-seropositive. Sequenced material: PBMCs. The CDR3, as DNA: TGTGCCAGCAGTGAAGGCGGGAGTGGATCCTACGAGCAGTACTTC. Amino acids: CASSEGGSGSYEQYF.